In this sample, the clone carrying this T cell receptor (beta chain) turned up a few times. Its matching antigen is unknown. Germline CDR1 SGHRS, CDR2 YFSETQ. CDR3 length: 18 residues. Unmatched junction bases numbered 9, after V lost 0 bases and J lost 3 bases. This sample is part of a study of T cells after yellow fever vaccination. Study outcomes and limitations: Contaminants from the bulk population, in the form of abundant clonotypes, could be found in FACS-sorted repertoires.

As TCR cDNA was made by 5'RACE template switching, a universal primer site and UMIs were added. TCRdb reprocessed the 5' RACE reads with MiXCR, giving one entry per CDR3 protein. This sample has under 400,000 distinct CDR3 sequences, with roughly 11% found just once. The source material was PBMCs, sampled on the day of the first yellow fever vaccination. The chain carries TRBV5-1 and TRBJ1-6; 7 bases fit TRBD1. The source of this sequence is a man aged 18 to 29 who received the YFV17D yellow fever vaccine. CDR3 DNA: TGCGCCAGCAGCTTGGCAGTGGTGAGGACAGGCTATAATTCACCCCTCCACTTT. Protein sequence: CASSLAVVRTGYNSPLHF.